These 4 T cell receptor beta chains were all obtained from the same sample, sequenced in a study of blood T cell repertoires in COVID-19. Sequencing was performed with immunoSEQ multiplex PCR; in TCRdb, only in-frame clones are kept and a portion is missing. The sample yields about 80,000 clones, approximately 76% seen once. What was sequenced was peripheral blood. These receptors were taken from a man in his sixties or seventies with active or convalescent COVID-19.

The chain couples TRBV24-1 to TRBJ2-1; a weak D match, TRBD2 (6 bases). Germline V CDR1 and CDR2: KGHDR, SFDVKD. This CDR3 has 14 residues. V gave up 4 bases and J gave up 7 bases, with 13 bases separating them. In nucleotides, the CDR3 is TGTGCCACCAGTGACATGACTAGTAGTAATGAGCAGTTCTTC. It encodes CATSDMTSSNEQFF.

The J gene is TRBJ1-1, the V gene TRBV27; no firm D call. The CDR3 consists of 13 residues. V was trimmed by 6 bases and J by 2 bases, leaving 10 bases between them. From germline, CDR1 is MNHEY and CDR2 SMNVEV (reference sequence). Here the CDR3 reads CASRRQGNTEAFF. Here the CDR3 DNA reads TGTGCCAGCAGAAGACAAGGAAACACTGAAGCTTTCTTT.

This clone was seen only a few times. The chain carries TRBV7-2 and TRBJ1-5; 7 bases map to TRBD1. Germline V gene sequence: CDR1 SGHTA, CDR2 FQGNSA. This CDR3 comprises 17 residues. Trimming took 5 bases from V and 6 from J; bases not matched to a gene: 16. CDR3 loop: CASSPGAGTANSQPQHF. CDR3 sequence (DNA): TGTGCCAGCAGCCCGGGGGCCGGGACAGCAAATAGTCAGCCCCAGCATTTT.

J is TRBJ2-3 and V is TRBV6-5; tentatively, D is TRBD2 (5 bases). Per the germline V gene, CDR1 is MNHEY and CDR2 is SVGAGI. This CDR3 is 14 amino acids long. Between the trimmed V and J ends, which lost 6 bases and 4 bases, there was a span of 14 bases. For the CDR3, the DNA is TGTGCCAGCAGACTACTAGTGTCGCCAGATACGCAGTATTTT. Translating gives CASRLLVSPDTQYF.